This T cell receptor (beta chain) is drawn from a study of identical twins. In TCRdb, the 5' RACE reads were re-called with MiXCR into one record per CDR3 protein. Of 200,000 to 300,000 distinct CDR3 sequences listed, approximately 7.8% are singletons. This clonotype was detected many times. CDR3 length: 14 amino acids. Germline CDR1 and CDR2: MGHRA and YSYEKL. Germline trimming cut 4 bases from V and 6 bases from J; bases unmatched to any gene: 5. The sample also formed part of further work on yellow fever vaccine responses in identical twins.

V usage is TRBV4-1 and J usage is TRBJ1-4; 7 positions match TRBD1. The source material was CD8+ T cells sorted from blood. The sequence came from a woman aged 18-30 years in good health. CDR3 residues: CASSPQGGDEKLFF. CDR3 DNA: TGCGCCAGCAGCCCCCAGGGGGGGGATGAAAAACTGTTTTTT.